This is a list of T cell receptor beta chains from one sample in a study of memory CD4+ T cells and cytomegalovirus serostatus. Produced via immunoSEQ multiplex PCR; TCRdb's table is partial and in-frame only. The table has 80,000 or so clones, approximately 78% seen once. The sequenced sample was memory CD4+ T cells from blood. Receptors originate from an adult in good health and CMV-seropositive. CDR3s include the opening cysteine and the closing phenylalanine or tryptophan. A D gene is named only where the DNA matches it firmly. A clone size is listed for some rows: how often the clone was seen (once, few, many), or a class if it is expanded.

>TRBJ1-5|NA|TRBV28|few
TGTGCCAGCAGTTTCCCGGGGGCGAGCAATCAGCCCCAGCATTTT
CASSFPGASNQPQHF
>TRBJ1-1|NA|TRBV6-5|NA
TGTGCCAGCAGTTACGTCAGTACGGGCACTGAAGCTTTCTTT
CASSYVSTGTEAFF
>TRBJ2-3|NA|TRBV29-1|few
TGCAGCGTTGAAGATATCTCAGATACGCAGTATTTT
CSVEDISDTQYF
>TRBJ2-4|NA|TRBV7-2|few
TGTGCCAGCAGCTTCTGGGACCACAAAAACATTCAGTACTTC
CASSFWDHKNIQYF
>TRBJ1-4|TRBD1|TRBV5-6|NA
TGTGCCAGCAGCCAGAGACAGGGGTTCGTAGTAAAAGATGAAAAACTGTTTTTT
CASSQRQGFVVKDEKLFF
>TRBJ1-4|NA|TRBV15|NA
TGTGCCACCAGCAGAGTCCCAGGACAGCTTGCAACTAATGAAAAACTGTTTTTT
CATSRVPGQLATNEKLFF
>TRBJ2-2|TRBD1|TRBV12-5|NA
TGTGCTAGTGGTGACCGGGACAGGGACACCGGGGAGCTGTTTTTT
CASGDRDRDTGELFF
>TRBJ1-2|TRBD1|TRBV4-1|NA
TGCGCCAGCAGCCTTGACGGGACAGGGGGGAGCTATGGCTACACCTTC
CASSLDGTGGSYGYTF
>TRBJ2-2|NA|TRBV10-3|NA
TGTGCCATCAGTGAACAGGTCGGCACCGGGGAGCTGTTTTTT
CAISEQVGTGELFF
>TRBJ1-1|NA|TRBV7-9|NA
TGTGCCAGCAGGAGTACCGGAGGGGGAGAGAAAGCTTTCTTT
CASRSTGGGEKAFF
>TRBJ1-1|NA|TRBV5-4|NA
TGTGCCAGCAGCCCTTGGGGGAGAACTGAAGCTTTCTTT
CASSPWGRTEAFF
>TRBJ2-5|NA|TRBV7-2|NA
TGTGCCAGCAGCTCCCTTAGGGTAGAGCGGGAAGAGACCCAGTACTTC
CASSSLRVEREETQYF
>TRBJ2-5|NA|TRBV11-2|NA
TGTGCCAGCAGCTTAGGGGCCTTCTCTACAGAGACCCAGTACTTC
CASSLGAFSTETQYF
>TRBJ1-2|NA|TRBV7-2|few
TGTGCCAGCAGCGAAGGTCCAGGGGCCGCGACGAACTATGGCTACACCTTC
CASSEGPGAATNYGYTF
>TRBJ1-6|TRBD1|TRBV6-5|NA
TGTGCCAGCAGCCGAATAGGGACAGAATCTTCACCCCTCCACTTT
CASSRIGTESSPLHF
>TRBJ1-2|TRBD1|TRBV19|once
TGTGCCAGTAGTAAAGGGACAGGGGGCTCGTTGACCTATGGCTACACCTTC
CASSKGTGGSLTYGYTF